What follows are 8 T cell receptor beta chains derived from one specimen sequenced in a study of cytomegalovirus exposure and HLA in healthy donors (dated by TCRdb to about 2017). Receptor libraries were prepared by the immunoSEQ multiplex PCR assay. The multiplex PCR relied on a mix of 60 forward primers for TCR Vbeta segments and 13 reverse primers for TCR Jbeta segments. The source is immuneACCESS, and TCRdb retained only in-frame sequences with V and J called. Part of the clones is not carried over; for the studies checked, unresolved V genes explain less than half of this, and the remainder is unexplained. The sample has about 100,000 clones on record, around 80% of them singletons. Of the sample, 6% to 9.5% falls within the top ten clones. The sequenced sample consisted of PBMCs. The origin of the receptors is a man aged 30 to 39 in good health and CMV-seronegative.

The CDR3 loop reads CASSELLSYEQYF. DNA for the CDR3: TGCGCCAGCAGTGAACTTCTTTCCTACGAGCAGTACTTC. This chain uses TRBV10-1 with TRBJ2-7; D is undetermined. This CDR3 region has 13 residues. Germline V CDR1 and CDR2: WNHNN, SYGVQD (reference sequence). Trimming took 3 bases from V and 1 from J, leaving 7 bases between them.

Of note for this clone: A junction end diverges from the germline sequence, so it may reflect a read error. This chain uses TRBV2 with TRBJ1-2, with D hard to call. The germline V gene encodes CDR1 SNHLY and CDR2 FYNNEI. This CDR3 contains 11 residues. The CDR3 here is CASTELRVYTF. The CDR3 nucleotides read TGTGCCAGCACTGAATTGAGGGTTTACACCTTC.

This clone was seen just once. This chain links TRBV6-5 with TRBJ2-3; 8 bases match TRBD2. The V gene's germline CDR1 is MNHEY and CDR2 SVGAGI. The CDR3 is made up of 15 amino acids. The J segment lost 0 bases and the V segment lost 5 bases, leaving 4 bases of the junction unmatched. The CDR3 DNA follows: TGTGCCAGCAGTCTAGGACTAGCCAGCACAGATACGCAGTATTTT. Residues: CASSLGLASTDTQYF.

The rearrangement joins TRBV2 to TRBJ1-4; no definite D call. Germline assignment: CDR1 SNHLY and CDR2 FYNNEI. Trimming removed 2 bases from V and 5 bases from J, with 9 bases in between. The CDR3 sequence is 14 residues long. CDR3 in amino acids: CASSEYQANEKLFF. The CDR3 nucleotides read TGTGCCAGCAGTGAATATCAGGCAAATGAAAAACTGTTTTTT.

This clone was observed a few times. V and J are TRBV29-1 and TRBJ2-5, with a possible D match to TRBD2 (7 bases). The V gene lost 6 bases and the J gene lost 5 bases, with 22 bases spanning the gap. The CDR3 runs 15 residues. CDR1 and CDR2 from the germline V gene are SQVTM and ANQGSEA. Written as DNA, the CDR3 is TGCAGCGTACACCCGAGGGCGGGGGCGAGGGAGACCCAGTACTTC. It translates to CSVHPRAGARETQYF.

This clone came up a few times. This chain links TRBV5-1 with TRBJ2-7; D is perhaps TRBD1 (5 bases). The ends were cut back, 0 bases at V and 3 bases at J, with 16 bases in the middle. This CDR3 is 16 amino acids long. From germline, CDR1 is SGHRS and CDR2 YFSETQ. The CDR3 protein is CASSLGGHLTFYEQYF. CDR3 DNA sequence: TGCGCCAGCAGCTTGGGCGGACACCTAACCTTCTACGAGCAGTACTTC.

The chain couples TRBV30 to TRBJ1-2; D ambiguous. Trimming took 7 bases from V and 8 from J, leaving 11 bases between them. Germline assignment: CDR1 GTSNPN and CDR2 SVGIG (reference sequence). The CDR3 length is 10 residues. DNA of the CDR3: TGTGCCTCGGCGGATATCGGCTACACCTTC. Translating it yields CASADIGYTF. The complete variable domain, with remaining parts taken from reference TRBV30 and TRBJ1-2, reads SQTIHQWPATLVQPVGSPLSLECTVEGTSNPNLYWYRQAAGRGLQLLFYSVGIGQISSEVPQNLSASRPQDRQFILSSKKLLLSDSGFYLCASADIGYTFGSGTRLTVV.

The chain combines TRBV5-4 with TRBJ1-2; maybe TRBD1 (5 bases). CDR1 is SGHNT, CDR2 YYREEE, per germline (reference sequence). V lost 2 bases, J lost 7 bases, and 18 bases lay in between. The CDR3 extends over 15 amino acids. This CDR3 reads CASSFTGLKGAGYTF. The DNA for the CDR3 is TGTGCCAGCAGCTTCACGGGCTTAAAAGGGGCTGGCTACACCTTC.